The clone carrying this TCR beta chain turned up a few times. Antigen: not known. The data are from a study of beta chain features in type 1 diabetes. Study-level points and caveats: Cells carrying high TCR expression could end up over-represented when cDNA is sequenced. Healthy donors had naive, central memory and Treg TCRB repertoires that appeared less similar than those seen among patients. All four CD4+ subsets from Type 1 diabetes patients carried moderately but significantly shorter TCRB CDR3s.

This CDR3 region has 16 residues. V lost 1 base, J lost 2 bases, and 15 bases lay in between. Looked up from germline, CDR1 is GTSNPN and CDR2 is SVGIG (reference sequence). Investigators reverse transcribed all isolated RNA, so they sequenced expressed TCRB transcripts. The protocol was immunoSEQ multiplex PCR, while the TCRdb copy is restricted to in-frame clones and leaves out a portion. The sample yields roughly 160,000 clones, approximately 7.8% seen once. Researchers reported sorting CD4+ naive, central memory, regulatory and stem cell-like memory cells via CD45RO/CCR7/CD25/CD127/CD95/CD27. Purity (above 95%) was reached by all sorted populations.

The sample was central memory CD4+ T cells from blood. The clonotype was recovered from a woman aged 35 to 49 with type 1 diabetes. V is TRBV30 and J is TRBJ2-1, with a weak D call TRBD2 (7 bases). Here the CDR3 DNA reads TGTGCCTGGAGTGGGCTCGGGGGGCGGGCCTACAATGAGCAGTTCTTC. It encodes CAWSGLGGRAYNEQFF.